This T cell receptor beta chain came from a study of T cell responses to AZD1222 COVID-19 vaccine. Study in general: Pooling was applied to second doses at about 4 or about 12 weeks.

Concerning this clone: The antigen is unknown.

This CDR3 region has 14 residues. Trimming at V came to 8 bases and at J to 4 bases, leaving 11 bases not matched to a gene. Germline CDR1 and CDR2: MNHNY and SVGAGI (reference sequence). Study outcomes and limitations: Unmutated variant regions are reportedly targeted by nearly half of spike-specific TCRs.

Sequenced by immunoSEQ multiplex PCR; TCRdb stores in-frame clones only, minus some. The sample shows some 110,000 clones, 80% to 85% of them seen only once. This sequence was found in an adult in good health. V gene TRBV6-6 combines with J gene TRBJ2-7; 7 positions match TRBD1. The specimen comprised peripheral blood, sampled on day 0 of AZD1222 vaccination. CDR3: CASLELRGRYEQYF. The CDR3 DNA sequence: TGTGCCAGCCTTGAGCTTAGGGGGCGGTACGAGCAGTACTTC.